The 9 T cell receptor beta chains reported below all come from one sample, sequenced in a study of OX40 agonist ivuxolimab in advanced cancers. The assay was immunoSEQ multiplex PCR, and TCRdb's table has in-frame clones only and misses some. Of more than 50,000 clones detected, about 81% appear once; the ten largest clones hold about 13%. The starting material was CD4+ or CD8+ T cells sorted from blood, obtained in a trial of the OX40 agonist ivuxolimab. These receptors all come from an adult with an advanced solid tumor such as melanoma, head and neck, liver or kidney cancer.

This clone was recorded only once. This chain uses TRBV6-1 with TRBJ2-7; D may be TRBD1 (6 bases). The V end was cut by 6 bases, the J end by 0 bases, with 9 bases between. The CDR3 has 13 amino acids. CDR1 and CDR2 from the germline V gene are MNHNS and SASEGT. The chain's CDR3 is CASSSDSSYEQYF. CDR3 coding DNA: TGTGCCAGCAGCTCGGACAGCTCCTACGAGCAGTACTTC.

This clone was seen more than once but under ten times. This chain joins TRBV6-1 and TRBJ1-1, with TRBD1 matching 7 bases. Germline CDR1 MNHNS, CDR2 SASEGT. J was trimmed by 4 bases and V by 5 bases; bases with no gene match: 4. The CDR3 totals 13 residues. CDR3 bases: TGTGCCAGCAGTAAACAGGGGACCACTGAAGCTTTCTTT. Residues: CASSKQGTTEAFF.

This clone was seen a single time. This chain connects TRBV6-5 to TRBJ2-3; 9 bases fit TRBD1. Germline lookup yields CDR1 MNHEY and CDR2 SVGAGI. The trim removed 2 bases at V and 4 bases at J, leaving 1 base unmatched. This CDR3 contains 14 residues. CDR3 loop: CASSYGQGSDTQYF. In DNA form, the CDR3 reads TGTGCCAGCAGTTACGGACAGGGGTCAGATACGCAGTATTTT.

By sample share, this clone is medium-sized. V is TRBV6-4 and J is TRBJ2-6; D possibly matches TRBD1 or TRBD2 (5 bases each). The CDR3 runs 14 residues. Germline lookup yields CDR1 MRHNA and CDR2 SNTAGT. V was shortened by 3 bases and J by 2 bases, with 5 bases between the two germline ends. The DNA of the CDR3 is TGTGCCAGCAGTGAGGGGGCTGGGGCCAACGTCCTGACTTTC. Residues: CASSEGAGANVLTF.

DNA for the CDR3: TGTGCCAGCAGCGTAGAAGGTTCTGGAAACACCATATATTTT. It encodes CASSVEGSGNTIYF. The chain couples TRBV9 to TRBJ1-3; D call uncertain. The CDR3 sequence is 14 residues long. The V end was cut by 0 bases, the J end by 1 base, with 5 bases between. From germline, CDR1 is SGDLS and CDR2 YYNGEE.

V usage is TRBV7-3 and J usage is TRBJ2-7; D uncertain. V was cut by 0 bases and J by 7 bases, with 10 bases left in between. The germline V gene has CDR1 SGHTA and CDR2 FQGTGA. The length of the CDR3 is 13 residues. This CDR3 reads CASSLTRLEEQYF. In DNA form, the CDR3 reads TGTGCCAGCAGCTTAACCAGGCTAGAGGAGCAGTACTTC.

The genes are TRBV6-6 and TRBJ2-2; D tentatively fits TRBD1 or TRBD2 (5 bases each). The CDR3 spans 14 residues. The ends were cut back, 4 bases at V and 1 base at J, with 7 bases in the middle. The germline V gene encodes CDR1 MNHNY and CDR2 SVGAGI (reference sequence). CDR3 bases: TGTGCCAGCAGTTGGGACGGGAACACCGGGGAGCTGTTTTTT. It translates to CASSWDGNTGELFF.

The chain uses TRBV29-1 and TRBJ2-1, with 8 nucleotides matching TRBD1. Germline lookup yields CDR1 SQVTM and CDR2 ANQGSEA. The CDR3 loop spans 13 amino acids. The V gene end was trimmed by 4 bases and the J gene end by 3 bases; junction bases not matched to a gene: 2. The CDR3 here is CSVARGLYNEQFF. For the CDR3, the DNA is TGCAGCGTTGCCAGGGGGCTCTACAATGAGCAGTTCTTC.

The chain employs TRBV11-2 and TRBJ1-6; D uncertain. V lost 5 bases to trimming and J lost 8 bases, with 10 bases between them. The CDR3 is 13 residues long. The germline gives CDR1 SGHAT, CDR2 FQNNGV. CDR3 bases: TGTGCCAGCAGCCGACGGACTGATTCACCCCTCCACTTT. Encoded protein: CASSRRTDSPLHF.